The clone carrying this T cell receptor (beta chain) was recorded many times. Its target is unknown. Amplification by 5'RACE using constant-segment primers produced TCR alpha and TCR beta cDNA libraries that carried sample barcodes and UMIs. TCRdb re-called the 5' RACE reads with MiXCR, one entry per CDR3 protein. This sample has about 360,000 distinct CDR3 sequences, with 10% to 15% found just once. The data derive from a study of T-cell memory formation after mild COVID-19. Turning to the study itself: For the most part, TCR clusters were specific to one donor. Study results and caveats: A balance of CD4 and CD8 characterized clones contracting day 15 to 85, whereas later expanders leaned CD4+. The authors did not confirm SARS-CoV-2 specificity of second-wave clones peaking day 37.

Germline CDR1 reads SGHTA; CDR2 reads FQGNSA. The CDR3 spans 12 residues. The V end was cut by 6 bases, the J end by 7 bases, with 10 bases between. Material: PBMCs or a T cell subset sorted from them (not recorded which). This clonotype originated in a man aged 18 to 29 who had mild COVID-19 (a few samples of this study predate the infection). Cell type and time point are not known. The chain carries TRBV7-2 and TRBJ2-1, with D perhaps TRBD2 (6 bases). Here the CDR3 reads CASSLSGNEQFF. The CDR3 DNA is TGTGCCAGCAGTCTAAGCGGGAATGAGCAGTTCTTC.